Each of the 16 T cell receptor beta chains below was sequenced from the same sample in a study of OX40 agonist ivuxolimab in advanced cancers. The assay was immunoSEQ multiplex PCR, and TCRdb's table has in-frame clones only and misses some. The table records 80,000 or so clones, over 70% of them present only once. The sample here was CD4+ or CD8+ T cells sorted from blood, taken in a trial of the OX40 agonist ivuxolimab. Every receptor here comes from an adult with an advanced solid tumor such as melanoma, head and neck, liver or kidney cancer.

The chain carries TRBV2 and TRBJ1-2; D is possibly TRBD1 (5 bases). Deletions cut 6 bases from V and 3 bases from J, with 14 bases between. CDR3 length equals 14 residues. Germline CDR1 and CDR2: SNHLY and FYNNEI. DNA for the CDR3: TGTGCCAGCAGCGTTATGCAGGGCCACTATGGCTACACCTTC. Its translation: CASSVMQGHYGYTF.

The rearrangement joins TRBV7-6 to TRBJ2-2; 7 nucleotides agree with TRBD1. CDR1 is SGHVS, CDR2 FNYEAQ, per germline. V lost 5 bases and J lost 1; bases outside the gene matches: 1. The CDR3 is made up of 14 amino acids. The CDR3 here is CASSRTGNTGELFF. CDR3 sequence (DNA): TGTGCCAGCAGCCGGACAGGGAACACCGGGGAGCTGTTTTTT.

The chain employs TRBV4-1 and TRBJ1-5; no firm D call. CDR3 length: 15 residues. CDR1 is MGHRA, CDR2 YSYEKL, per germline. Trimming pared 1 base from V and 3 bases from J, leaving 10 bases between. CDR3 sequence (DNA): TGCGCCAGCAGCCAAGTTAGGGCAGTCAATCAGCCCCAGCATTTT. Protein sequence: CASSQVRAVNQPQHF.

This chain uses TRBV7-2 with TRBJ1-1; 8 nucleotides agree with TRBD1. This CDR3 comprises 14 residues. The junction had 7 bases not matched to a gene; V was cut back by 6 bases and J by 4 bases. CDR1 is SGHTA and CDR2 is FQGNSA in the germline V gene. The CDR3 region has the DNA TGTGCCAGCAGGGCAGACAGGGGAGGCACTGAAGCTTTCTTT. It encodes CASRADRGGTEAFF.

CDR3 sequence reads: CASSHSLRDSSSPLHF. For the CDR3, the DNA is TGCGCCAGCAGCCATTCTCTCCGGGACAGTAGTTCACCCCTCCACTTT. The chain links TRBV4-3 to TRBJ1-6, with 7 nucleotides matching TRBD1. The V gene end was trimmed by 3 bases and the J gene end by 9 bases; junction bases not matched to a gene: 11. This CDR3 has 16 residues. Germline CDR1 reads LGHNA; CDR2 reads YSLEER.

The chain employs TRBV20-1 and TRBJ2-7; tentative D call: TRBD2 (6 bases). CDR3 length: 11 residues. CDR1 is DFQATT and CDR2 is SNEGSKA in the germline V gene (reference sequence). Deletions cut 6 bases from V and 0 bases from J, with 6 bases between. The CDR3 region is CSAGSSYEQYF. CDR3 coding DNA: TGCAGTGCCGGGAGCTCCTACGAGCAGTACTTC.

The V call is TRBV9, the J call TRBJ2-2; 10 positions agree with TRBD1. The CDR3 totals 15 residues. From germline, CDR1 is SGDLS and CDR2 YYNGEE. Trimming at V came to 4 bases and at J to 6 bases, leaving 6 bases not matched to a gene. The CDR3 DNA reads as TGTGCCAGCAGCAGCCGGGACAGGGGCCCCGGGGAGCTGTTTTTT. Its translation: CASSSRDRGPGELFF. Using reference TRBV9 and TRBJ2-2 for the parts outside the CDR3, the full variable domain is DSGVTQTPKHLITATGQRVTLRCSPRSGDLSVYWYQQSLDQGLQFLIQYYNGEERAKGNILERFSAQQFPDLHSELNLSSLELGDSALYFCASSSRDRGPGELFFGEGSRLTVL.

The V call is TRBV9, the J call TRBJ1-1, with D uncertain. The CDR3 length is 15 residues. Germline V gene data show CDR1 as SGDLS and CDR2 as YYNGEE. V was clipped by 4 bases and J by 1 base, with 14 bases between them. The CDR3 DNA follows: TGTGCCAGCAGCCTACAACCGGGCCAGAACACTGAAGCTTTCTTT. The encoded protein is CASSLQPGQNTEAFF.

This sequence joins TRBV11-3 and TRBJ2-7; tentatively, D is TRBD2 (5 bases). V lost 1 base and J lost 2, with 12 bases in between. The CDR3 contains 15 residues. Germline lookup yields CDR1 SGHNT and CDR2 YENEEA. The DNA for the CDR3 is TGTGCCAGCAGCTTAGGAATAGCGTCAACCTACGAGCAGTACTTC. This gives the protein CASSLGIASTYEQYF.

The chain combines TRBV29-1 with TRBJ2-7; maybe TRBD2 (6 bases). The germline CDR1 and CDR2 sequences are SQVTM and ANQGSEA. Deletions cut 5 bases from V and 3 bases from J, with 14 bases between. The CDR3 consists of 13 residues. The CDR3 sequence: CSVKRALGYEQYF. The CDR3, as DNA: TGCAGCGTTAAGCGGGCCCTGGGCTACGAGCAGTACTTC.

This clone was seen more than once but under ten times. V is TRBV7-2 and J is TRBJ2-7, with a possible D match to TRBD2 (5 bases). The germline V gene has CDR1 SGHTA and CDR2 FQGNSA. This CDR3 region has 17 residues. V lost 5 bases, J lost 2 bases, and 22 bases lay in between. The CDR3 region is CASSPELRAASAYEQYF. As DNA, the CDR3 is TGTGCCAGCAGCCCCGAACTGCGGGCGGCGAGCGCCTACGAGCAGTACTTC. Drawing the rest from reference TRBV7-2 and TRBJ2-7, the complete variable domain is GAGVSQSPSNKVTEKGKDVELRCDPISGHTALYWYRQSLGQGLEFLIYFQGNSAPDKSGLPSDRFSAERTGGSVSTLTIQRTQQEDSAVYLCASSPELRAASAYEQYFGPGTRLTVT.

The chain uses TRBV6-4 and TRBJ1-1; D call uncertain. This CDR3 spans 13 amino acids. The germline gives CDR1 MRHNA, CDR2 SNTAGT. The V and J ends lost 2 bases and 0 bases respectively, with 4 bases between them. CDR3 bases: TGTGCCAGCAGTGACAACATGAACACTGAAGCTTTCTTT. Translating it yields CASSDNMNTEAFF.

This chain connects TRBV28 to TRBJ2-3; tentatively, D is TRBD1 (5 bases). Between the trimmed V and J ends, which lost 6 bases and 6 bases, there was a span of 16 bases. Germline CDR1 MDHEN, CDR2 SYDVKM. CDR3 length equals 14 residues. In nucleotides, the CDR3 is TGTGCCAGCAGGACACAGGTTGGGCCGGATACGCAGTATTTT. Translation gives CASRTQVGPDTQYF.

The rearrangement links TRBV7-9 to TRBJ2-7; the D call may be TRBD1 or TRBD2 (5 bases each). Germline CDR1 SEHNR, CDR2 FQNEAQ (reference sequence). The V gene lost 0 bases and the J gene lost 4 bases, with 13 bases spanning the gap. The CDR3 covers 15 residues. The CDR3 sequence: CASSLAGQGDYEQYF. The CDR3 nucleotides read TGTGCCAGCAGCTTAGCCGGGCAGGGAGATTACGAGCAGTACTTC.

The V and J genes are TRBV7-6 and TRBJ2-7; D perhaps matches TRBD2 (5 bases). Deletions cut 4 bases from V and 3 bases from J, with 7 bases between. Germline CDR1 and CDR2: SGHVS and FNYEAQ. This CDR3 has 12 amino acids. CDR3 coding DNA: TGTGCCAGCAGCTCCGACTACTACGAGCAGTACTTC. It encodes CASSSDYYEQYF.

This clone was recorded only once. J is TRBJ2-5 and V is TRBV5-5; D remains unclear. Between the trimmed V and J ends, which lost 4 bases and 5 bases, there was a span of 15 bases. Per germline, CDR1 SGHKS and CDR2 YYEKEE (reference sequence). The CDR3 runs 14 residues. The CDR3 region is CASSPWVGAETQYF. DNA of the CDR3: TGTGCCAGCAGCCCCTGGGTTGGTGCGGAGACCCAGTACTTC. The variable domain in full, completed from reference TRBV5-5 and TRBJ2-5, reads DAGVTQSPTHLIKTRGQQVTLRCSPISGHKSVSWYQQVLGQGPQFIFQYYEKEERGRGNFPDRFSARQFPNYSSELNVNALLLGDSALYLCASSPWVGAETQYFGPGTRLLVL.